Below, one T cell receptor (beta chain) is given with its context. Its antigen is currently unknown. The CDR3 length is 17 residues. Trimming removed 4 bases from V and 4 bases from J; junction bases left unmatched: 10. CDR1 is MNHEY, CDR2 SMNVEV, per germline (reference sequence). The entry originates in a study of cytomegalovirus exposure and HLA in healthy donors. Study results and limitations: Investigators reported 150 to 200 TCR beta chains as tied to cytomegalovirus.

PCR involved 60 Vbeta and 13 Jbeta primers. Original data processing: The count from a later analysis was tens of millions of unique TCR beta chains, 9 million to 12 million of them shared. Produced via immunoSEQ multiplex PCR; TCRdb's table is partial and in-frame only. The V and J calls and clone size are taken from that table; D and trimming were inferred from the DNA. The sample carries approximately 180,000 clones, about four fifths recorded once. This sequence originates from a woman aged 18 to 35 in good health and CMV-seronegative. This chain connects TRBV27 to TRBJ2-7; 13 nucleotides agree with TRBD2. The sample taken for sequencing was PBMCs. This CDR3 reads CASSSGLAGELGYEQYF. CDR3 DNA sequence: TGTGCCAGCAGTTCTGGACTAGCGGGAGAACTGGGGTACGAGCAGTACTTC.